This TCR beta chain was recorded in a study of T cell responses to AZD1222 COVID-19 vaccine. Germline V lookup: CDR1 MDHEN, CDR2 SYDVKM. Trimming removed 8 bases at V and 1 base at J, with 15 bases between. The CDR3 is 15 amino acids. About this clone: The target antigen is unknown.

Study results and caveats: Donors skewed white British and female; clonal diversity was possibly underestimated. Baseline seropositives among AZD1222 recipients totaled only five to seven. Among vaccine-associated CD4 TCRs, coverage spanned spike, with dominance at 160-218 and 743-854. Unmutated variant regions are reportedly the target of nearly half of TCRs that are spike-specific.

Data came from immunoSEQ multiplex PCR; TCRdb stores just in-frame clones and leaves some out. The sample yields 100,000 or so clones, 85% to 90% seen once. Here the sequenced sample was peripheral blood, taken on day 0 of AZD1222 vaccination. The chain employs TRBV28 and TRBJ1-5, with D perhaps matching TRBD1 (5 bases). This clonotype was sampled from an adult in good health. The CDR3 DNA reads as TGTGCCAGCGCTAACGGGGGTTGGAGCAATCAGCCCCAGCATTTT. Translated: CASANGGWSNQPQHF.